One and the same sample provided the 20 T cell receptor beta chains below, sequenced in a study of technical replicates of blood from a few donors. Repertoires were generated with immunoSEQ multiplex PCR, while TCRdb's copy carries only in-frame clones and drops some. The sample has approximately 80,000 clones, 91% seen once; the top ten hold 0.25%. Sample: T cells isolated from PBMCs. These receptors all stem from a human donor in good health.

This CDR3 reads CASSLLGRVVKETQYF. The DNA for the CDR3 is TGTGCCAGCAGCTTATTAGGGAGGGTGGTGAAAGAGACCCAGTACTTC. The gene calls are TRBV7-8 and TRBJ2-5; TRBD2 matches 7 bases. Germline-derived CDR1 and CDR2 are SGHVS and FQNEAQ. This CDR3 has 16 amino acids. Germline trimming cut 2 bases from V and 3 bases from J; bases unmatched to any gene: 9.

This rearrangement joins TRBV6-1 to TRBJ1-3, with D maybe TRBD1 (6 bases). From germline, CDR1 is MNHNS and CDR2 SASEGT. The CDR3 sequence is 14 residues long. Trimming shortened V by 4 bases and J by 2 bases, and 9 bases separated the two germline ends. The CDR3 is CASSVPGAGNTIYF. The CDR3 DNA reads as TGTGCCAGCAGTGTCCCAGGGGCTGGAAACACCATATATTTT.

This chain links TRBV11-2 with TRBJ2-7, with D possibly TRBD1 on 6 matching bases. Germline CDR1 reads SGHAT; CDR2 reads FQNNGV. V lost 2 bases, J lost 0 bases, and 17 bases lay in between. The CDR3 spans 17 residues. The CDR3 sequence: CASSLNQDVDSSYEQYF. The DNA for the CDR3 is TGTGCCAGCAGCTTAAATCAGGATGTGGACAGCTCCTACGAGCAGTACTTC.

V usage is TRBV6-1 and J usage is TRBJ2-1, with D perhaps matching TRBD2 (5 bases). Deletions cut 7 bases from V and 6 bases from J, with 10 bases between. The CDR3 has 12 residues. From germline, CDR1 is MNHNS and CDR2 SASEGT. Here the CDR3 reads CASILESNEQFF. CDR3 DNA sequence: TGTGCCAGCATACTAGAGTCCAATGAGCAGTTCTTC.

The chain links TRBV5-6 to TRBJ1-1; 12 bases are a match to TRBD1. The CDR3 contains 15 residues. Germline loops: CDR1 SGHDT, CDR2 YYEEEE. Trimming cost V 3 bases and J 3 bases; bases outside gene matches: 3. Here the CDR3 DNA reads TGTGCCAGCAGCTCGGGACAGGGGGCCTACACTGAAGCTTTCTTT. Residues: CASSSGQGAYTEAFF.

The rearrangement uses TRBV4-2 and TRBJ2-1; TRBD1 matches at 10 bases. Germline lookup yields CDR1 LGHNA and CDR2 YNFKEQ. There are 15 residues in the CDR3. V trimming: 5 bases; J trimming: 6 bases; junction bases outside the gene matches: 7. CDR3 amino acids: CASSSGQGGINEQFF. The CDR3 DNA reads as TGTGCCAGCAGCTCCGGACAGGGGGGCATCAATGAGCAGTTCTTC.

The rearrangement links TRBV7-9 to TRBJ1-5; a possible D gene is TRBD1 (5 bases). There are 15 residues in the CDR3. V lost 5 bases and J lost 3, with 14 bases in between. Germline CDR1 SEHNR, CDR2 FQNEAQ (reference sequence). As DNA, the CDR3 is TGTGCCAGCAGCCCGGGTCAAGGGGCCAATCAGCCCCAGCATTTT. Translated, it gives CASSPGQGANQPQHF.

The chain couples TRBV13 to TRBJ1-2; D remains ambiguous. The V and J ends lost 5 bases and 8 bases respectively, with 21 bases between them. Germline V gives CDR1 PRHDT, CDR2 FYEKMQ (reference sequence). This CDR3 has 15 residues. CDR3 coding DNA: TGTGCCAGCAGCCCCCCGTCCCAGCAACCGGGGGGCTACACCTTC. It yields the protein CASSPPSQQPGGYTF.

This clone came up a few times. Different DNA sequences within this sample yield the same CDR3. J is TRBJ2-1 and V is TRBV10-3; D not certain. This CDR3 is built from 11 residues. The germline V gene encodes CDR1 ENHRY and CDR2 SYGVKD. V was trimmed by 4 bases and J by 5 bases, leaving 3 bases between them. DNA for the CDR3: TGTGCCATCAGTGCAGACAATGAGCAGTTCTTC. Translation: CAISADNEQFF.

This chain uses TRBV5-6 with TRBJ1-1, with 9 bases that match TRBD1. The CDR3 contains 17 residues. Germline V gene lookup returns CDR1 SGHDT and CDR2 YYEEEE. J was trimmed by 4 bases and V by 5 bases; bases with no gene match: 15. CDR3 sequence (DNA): TGTGCCAGCAGTCTTGACCGGGACAGGGTAGTCATCACTGAAGCTTTCTTT. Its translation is CASSLDRDRVVITEAFF.

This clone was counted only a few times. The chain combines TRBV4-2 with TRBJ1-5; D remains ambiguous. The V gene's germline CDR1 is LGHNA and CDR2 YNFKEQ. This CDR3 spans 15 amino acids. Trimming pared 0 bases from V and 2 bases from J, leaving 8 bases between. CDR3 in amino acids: CASSQEEGGNQPQHF. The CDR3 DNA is TGTGCCAGCAGCCAAGAAGAGGGAGGCAATCAGCCCCAGCATTTT.

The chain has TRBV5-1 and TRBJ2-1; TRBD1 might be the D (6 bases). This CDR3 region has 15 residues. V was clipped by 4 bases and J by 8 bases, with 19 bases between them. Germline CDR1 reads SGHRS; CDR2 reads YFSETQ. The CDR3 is CASSRRSRGRDEQFF. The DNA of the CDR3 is TGCGCCAGCAGCCGGAGGTCCAGGGGCAGGGATGAGCAGTTCTTC.

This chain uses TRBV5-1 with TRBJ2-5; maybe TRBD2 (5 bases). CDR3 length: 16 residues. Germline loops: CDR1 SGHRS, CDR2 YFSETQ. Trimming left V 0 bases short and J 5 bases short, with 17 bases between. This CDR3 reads CASSLARGRGVETQYF. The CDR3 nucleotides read TGCGCCAGCAGCTTGGCCAGAGGGCGTGGGGTCGAGACCCAGTACTTC. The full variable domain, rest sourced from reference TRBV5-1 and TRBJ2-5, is KAGVTQTPRYLIKTRGQQVTLSCSPISGHRSVSWYQQTPGQGLQFLFEYFSETQRNKGNFPGRFSGRQFSNSRSEMNVSTLELGDSALYLCASSLARGRGVETQYFGPGTRLLVL.

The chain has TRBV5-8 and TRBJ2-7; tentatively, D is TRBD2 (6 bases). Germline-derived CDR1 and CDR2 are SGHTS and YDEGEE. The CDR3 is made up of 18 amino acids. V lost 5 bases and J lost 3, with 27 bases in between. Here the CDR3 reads CASSYPRLVIQDRYEQYF. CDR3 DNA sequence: TGTGCCAGCAGTTATCCGAGACTAGTTATACAGGATCGCTACGAGCAGTACTTC. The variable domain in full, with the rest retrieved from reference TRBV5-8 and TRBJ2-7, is EAGVTQSPTHLIKTRGQQATLRCSPISGHTSVYWYQQALGLGLQFLLWYDEGEERNRGNFPPRFSGRQFPNYSSELNVNALELEDSALYLCASSYPRLVIQDRYEQYFGPGTRLTVT.

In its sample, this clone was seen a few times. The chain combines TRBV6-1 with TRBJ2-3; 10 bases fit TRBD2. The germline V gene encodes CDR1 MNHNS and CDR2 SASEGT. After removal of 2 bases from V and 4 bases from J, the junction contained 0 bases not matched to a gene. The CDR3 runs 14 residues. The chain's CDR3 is CASSELAGADTQYF. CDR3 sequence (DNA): TGTGCCAGCAGTGAACTAGCGGGGGCAGATACGCAGTATTTT.

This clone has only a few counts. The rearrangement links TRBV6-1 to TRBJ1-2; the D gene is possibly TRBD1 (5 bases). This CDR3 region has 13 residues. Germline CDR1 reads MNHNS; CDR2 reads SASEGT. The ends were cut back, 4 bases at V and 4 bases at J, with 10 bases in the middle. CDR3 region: CASSAGGSYGYTF. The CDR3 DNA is TGTGCCAGCAGTGCGGGGGGGAGCTATGGCTACACCTTC.

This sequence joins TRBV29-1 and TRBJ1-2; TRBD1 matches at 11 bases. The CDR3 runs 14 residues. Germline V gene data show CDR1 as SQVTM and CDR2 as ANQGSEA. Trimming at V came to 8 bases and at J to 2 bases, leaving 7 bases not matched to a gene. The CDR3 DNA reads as TGCAGCTCGGAGCGGGACAGGGGGAACTATGGCTACACCTTC. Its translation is CSSERDRGNYGYTF.

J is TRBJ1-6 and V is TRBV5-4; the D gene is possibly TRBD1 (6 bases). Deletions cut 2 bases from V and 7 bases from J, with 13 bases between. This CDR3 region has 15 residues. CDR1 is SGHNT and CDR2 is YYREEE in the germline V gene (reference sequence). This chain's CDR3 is CASSLQGLSNSPLHF. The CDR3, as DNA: TGTGCCAGCAGCTTACAGGGTCTATCGAATTCACCCCTCCACTTT.

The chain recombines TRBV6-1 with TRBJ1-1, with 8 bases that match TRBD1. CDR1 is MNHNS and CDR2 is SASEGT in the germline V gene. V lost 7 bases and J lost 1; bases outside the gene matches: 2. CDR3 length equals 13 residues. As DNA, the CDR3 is TGTGCCAGCAAGGGACAGGAGAACACTGAAGCTTTCTTT. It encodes CASKGQENTEAFF.

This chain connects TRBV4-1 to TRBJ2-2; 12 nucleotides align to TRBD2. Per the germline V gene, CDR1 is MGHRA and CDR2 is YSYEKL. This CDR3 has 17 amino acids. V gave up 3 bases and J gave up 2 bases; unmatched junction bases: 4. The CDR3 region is CASSHGLAGLNTGELFF. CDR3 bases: TGCGCCAGCAGCCACGGACTAGCGGGATTAAACACCGGGGAGCTGTTTTTT.